This TCR beta chain was found in a study of vaccination effects on CD4 cells after COVID-19. Study-level information: Viral peptide pool expansion of antigen-specific CD4+ T cells preceded sequencing in the ViraFEST assay. It was with around 9.9 IU/ml IL-2 and 8 to 10 ug/ml peptides that two million PBMC per well were cultured.

Cells that had been cultured for 10 days were the source of isolated CD4+ T cells. Vaccination of participants consisted of two doses of either the BNT162b2 or mRNA-1273 vaccine. Overall study findings and caveats: The authors studied few convalescent patients and collected no early post-infection timepoints.

On this clone: What it binds is not known.

TCRdb's copy holds only in-frame clones and misses some; the assay was immunoSEQ multiplex PCR. The data show tens of thousands of clones, around 73% seen once. Germline CDR1 reads SGHRS; CDR2 reads YFSETQ. The V and J ends lost 2 bases and 5 bases respectively, with 15 bases between them. The CDR3 is 15 residues long. The J gene is TRBJ2-3, the V gene TRBV5-1, with TRBD2 as a possible D gene (7 bases). This specimen consisted of CD4+ T cells from PBMCs cultured without peptide, obtained after COVID-19 vaccination. This receptor was taken from a human donor who received a COVID-19 vaccine. CDR3 coding DNA: TGCGCCAGCAGCTTAGGGGGGGGGCCGGGAGATACGCAGTATTTT. Translating gives CASSLGGGPGDTQYF.